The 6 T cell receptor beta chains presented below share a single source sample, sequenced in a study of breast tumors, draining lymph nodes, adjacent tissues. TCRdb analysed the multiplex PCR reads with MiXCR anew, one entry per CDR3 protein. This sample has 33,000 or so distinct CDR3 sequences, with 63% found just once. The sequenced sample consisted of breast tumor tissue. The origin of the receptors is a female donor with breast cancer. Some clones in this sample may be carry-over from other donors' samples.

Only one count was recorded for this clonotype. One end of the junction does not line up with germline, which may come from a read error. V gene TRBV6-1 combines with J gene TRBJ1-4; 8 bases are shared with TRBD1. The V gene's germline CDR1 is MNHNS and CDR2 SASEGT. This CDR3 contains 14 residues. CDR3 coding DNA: TGTGGCAGCAGTGAAGCACTGGACAGGGAAAGACTGTTTTTT. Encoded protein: CGSSEALDRERLFF.

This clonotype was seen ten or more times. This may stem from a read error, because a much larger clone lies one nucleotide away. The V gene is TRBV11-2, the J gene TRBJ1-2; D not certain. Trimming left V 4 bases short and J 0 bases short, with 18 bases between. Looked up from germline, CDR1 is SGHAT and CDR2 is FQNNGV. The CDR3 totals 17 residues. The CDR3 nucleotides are TGTGCCAGCAGCTCCTTTTTGGGCCCACGGGCTAACTATGGCTACACCTTC. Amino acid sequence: CASSSFLGPRANYGYTF. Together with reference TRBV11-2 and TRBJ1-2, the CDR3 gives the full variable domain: EAGVAQSPRYKIIEKRQSVAFWCNPISGHATLYWYQQILGQGPKLLIQFQNNGVVDDSQLPKDRFSAERLKGVDSTLKIQPAKLEDSAVYLCASSSFLGPRANYGYTFGSGTRLTVV.

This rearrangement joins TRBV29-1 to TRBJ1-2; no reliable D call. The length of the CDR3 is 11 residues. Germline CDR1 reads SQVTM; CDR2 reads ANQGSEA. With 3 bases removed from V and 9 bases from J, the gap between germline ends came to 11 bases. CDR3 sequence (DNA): TGCAGCGTTGATCCCGACAATCGCTACACCTTC. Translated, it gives CSVDPDNRYTF.

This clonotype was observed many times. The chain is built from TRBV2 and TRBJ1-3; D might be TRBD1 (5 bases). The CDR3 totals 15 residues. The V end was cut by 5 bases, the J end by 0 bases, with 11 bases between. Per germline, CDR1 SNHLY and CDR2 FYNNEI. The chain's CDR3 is CASSLDSYSGNTIYF. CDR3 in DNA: TGTGCCAGCAGTTTAGACAGTTACTCTGGAAACACCATATATTTT.

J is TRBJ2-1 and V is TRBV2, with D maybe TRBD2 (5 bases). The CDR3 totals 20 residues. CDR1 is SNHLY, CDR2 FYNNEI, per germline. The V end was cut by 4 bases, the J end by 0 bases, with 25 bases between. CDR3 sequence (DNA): TGTGCCAGCAGTGTTATATCGAGCGGACTGGGCAGCAGCTCCTACAATGAGCAGTTCTTC. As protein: CASSVISSGLGSSSYNEQFF.

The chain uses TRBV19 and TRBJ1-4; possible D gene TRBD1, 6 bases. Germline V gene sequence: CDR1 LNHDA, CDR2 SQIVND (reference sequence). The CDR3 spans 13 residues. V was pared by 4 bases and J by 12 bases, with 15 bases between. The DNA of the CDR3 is TGTGCCAGTAGTACCGGGACAATATTAGAACTGTTTTTT. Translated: CASSTGTILELFF. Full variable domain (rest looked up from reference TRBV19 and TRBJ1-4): DGGITQSPKYLFRKEGQNVTLSCEQNLNHDAMYWYRQDPGQGLRLIYYSQIVNDFQKGDIAEGYSVSREKKESFPLTVTSAQKNPTAFYLCASSTGTILELFFGSGTQLSVL.